The 3 T cell receptor beta chains reported below all come from one sample, sequenced in a study of shared clonotypes between healthy human individuals. Some clones are missing from TCRdb's copy, which holds only in-frame ones; the method was immunoSEQ multiplex PCR. The profile shows 300,000 to 400,000 clones, roughly 84% of them singletons. Sequenced sample: memory CD8+ T cells sorted from blood. Subset described: CD45RO+ cells pooled with CCR7-negative TemRA cells. The receptors here all came from a man aged 18-30 years in good health.

CDR3 sequence: CASSRTSNTGELFF. As DNA, the CDR3 is TGTGCCAGCAGCAGGACTAGCAACACCGGGGAGCTGTTTTTT. This rearrangement joins TRBV7-9 to TRBJ2-2, with 8 bases identical to TRBD2. Germline V gene data show CDR1 as SEHNR and CDR2 as FQNEAQ (reference sequence). This CDR3 has 14 amino acids. V was clipped by 5 bases and J by 2 bases; unmatched bases: 1.

V gene TRBV9 combines with J gene TRBJ2-1, with 10 positions matching TRBD2. V was clipped by 3 bases and J by 10 bases; unmatched bases: 19. The CDR3 loop spans 18 amino acids. CDR1 SGDLS and CDR2 YYNGEE come from the germline V gene. The CDR3 spells CASSADPRSGRPWKEQFF. In nucleotides, the CDR3 is TGTGCCAGCAGCGCCGATCCCCGTAGCGGGAGGCCCTGGAAGGAGCAGTTCTTC.

A note on this clone: This sample also contains other DNA sequences that code for the same CDR3. This sequence joins TRBV27 and TRBJ2-2; D is unresolved. This CDR3 has 12 amino acids. Germline assignment: CDR1 MNHEY and CDR2 SMNVEV (reference sequence). Trimming took off 3 bases at V and 5 bases at J, with 4 bases between the two ends. CDR3 loop: CASSFLTGELFF. In DNA form, the CDR3 reads TGTGCCAGCAGTTTCCTAACCGGGGAGCTGTTTTTT.